Below are 26 T cell receptor beta chains sequenced from a single sample in a study of blood T cell repertoires in COVID-19. Some clones are missing from TCRdb's copy, which holds only in-frame ones; the method was immunoSEQ multiplex PCR. This table has 95,000 to 110,000 clones, approximately 80% appearing once. Specimen: peripheral blood. These receptors all stem from a man aged 55 to 70 with acute or convalescent COVID-19.

The chain uses TRBV6-2 or TRBV6-3 and TRBJ1-1; a weak D match, TRBD1 (6 bases). The CDR3 runs 13 residues. Trimming took off 2 bases at V and 10 bases at J, with 14 bases between the two ends. From germline, CDR1 is MNHEY and CDR2 SVGEGT. The CDR3 region is CASSYTPGQRAFF. CDR3 sequence (DNA): TGTGCCAGCAGTTACACACCGGGACAAAGAGCTTTCTTT.

This rearrangement joins TRBV19 to TRBJ1-5, with 9 nucleotides matching TRBD1. Looked up from germline, CDR1 is LNHDA and CDR2 is SQIVND (reference sequence). The ends lost 11 bases at V and 11 bases at J; junction bases unmatched: 7. The CDR3 length is 11 residues. CDR3 in DNA: TGTGCCGTACAGGGGGCTTTAGCCCAGCATTTT. It encodes CAVQGALAQHF.

V usage is TRBV14 and J usage is TRBJ1-1, with TRBD1 as a possible D gene (6 bases). The CDR3 is made up of 15 amino acids. Trimming removed 6 bases at V and 1 base at J, with 15 bases between. CDR1 SGHDN and CDR2 FVKESK come from the germline V gene. CDR3 bases: TGTGCCAGCAGGAGGGCAGGGGCCTGGAACACTGAAGCTTTCTTT. As protein: CASRRAGAWNTEAFF. The complete variable domain, with remaining parts taken from reference TRBV14 and TRBJ1-1, reads EAGVTQFPSHSVIEKGQTVTLRCDPISGHDNLYWYRRVMGKEIKFLLHFVKESKQDESGMPNNRFLAERTGGTYSTLKVQPAELEDSGVYFCASRRAGAWNTEAFFGQGTRLTVV.

This chain joins TRBV19 and TRBJ2-5; possible D gene TRBD2, 5 bases. Germline-derived CDR1 and CDR2 are LNHDA and SQIVND (reference sequence). Trimming left V 1 base short and J 5 bases short, with 8 bases between. This CDR3 has 13 amino acids. CDR3 region: CASSIGVAETQYF. CDR3 sequence (DNA): TGTGCCAGTAGTATAGGGGTAGCGGAGACCCAGTACTTC.

The chain is built from TRBV10-1 and TRBJ2-2; 13 nucleotides agree with TRBD2. Germline assignment: CDR1 WNHNN and CDR2 SYGVQD (reference sequence). The CDR3 is made up of 15 amino acids. The junction had 1 base not matched to a gene; V was cut back by 2 bases and J by 7 bases. CDR3 DNA: TGCGCCAGCAGTGAGGGACTAGCGGGAGTCGGGGAGCTGTTTTTT. Amino acid sequence: CASSEGLAGVGELFF.

The rearrangement uses TRBV3-1 (or the pseudogene TRBV3-2) and TRBJ2-4; 9 bases map to TRBD1. The CDR3 has 18 residues. Germline trimming cut 4 bases from V and 1 base from J; bases unmatched to any gene: 11. Looked up from germline, CDR1 is LGHDT and CDR2 is YNNKEL (reference sequence). The CDR3 DNA follows: TGTGCCAGCAGCCTCGGTAACAGGGGGCTTGAGGCCAAAAACATTCAGTACTTC. It translates to CASSLGNRGLEAKNIQYF.

The chain uses TRBV18 and TRBJ2-7, with D tentatively TRBD2 (5 bases). The CDR3 is made up of 16 amino acids. Germline assignment: CDR1 KGHSH and CDR2 LQKENI. Trimming stripped 3 bases from V and 0 bases from J, with 15 bases between. CDR3 nucleotides: TGTGCCAGCTCACCCGGATCGGGGTTTACCTCCTACGAGCAGTACTTC. Translated, it gives CASSPGSGFTSYEQYF. The full variable domain, in which reference TRBV18 and TRBJ2-7 provide the parts outside the CDR3, is NAGVMQNPRHLVRRRGQEARLRCSPMKGHSHVYWYRQLPEEGLKFMVYLQKENIIDESGMPKERFSAEFPKEGPSILRIQQVVRGDSAAYFCASSPGSGFTSYEQYFGPGTRLTVT.

This clone was seen a single time. The chain employs TRBV5-1 and TRBJ2-5; 11 nucleotides match TRBD2. The V segment lost 5 bases and the J segment 5 bases; nucleotides outside the gene matches: 8. The germline gives CDR1 SGHRS, CDR2 YFSETQ. The CDR3 length is 15 residues. This CDR3 reads CASSFLAGGEETQYF. CDR3 bases: TGCGCCAGCAGTTTTCTAGCGGGAGGAGAGGAGACCCAGTACTTC.

This CDR3 reads CASSLGQGEEQYF. CDR3 DNA: TGCGCCAGCAGCTTAGGACAGGGGGAAGAACAGTACTTC. This chain links TRBV5-1 with TRBJ2-7, with 10 bases lining up with TRBD1. The CDR3 consists of 13 residues. V lost 2 bases, J lost 10 bases, and 6 bases stayed unmatched. CDR1 and CDR2 from the germline V gene are SGHRS and YFSETQ.

V is TRBV27 and J is TRBJ2-1; TRBD2 agrees at 11 bases. Germline-derived CDR1 and CDR2 are MNHEY and SMNVEV (reference sequence). V lost 0 bases and J lost 7; bases outside the gene matches: 2. This CDR3 spans 15 amino acids. This CDR3 reads CASSLSSGRGNEQFF. The CDR3 DNA reads as TGTGCCAGCAGTTTATCTAGCGGGAGGGGAAATGAGCAGTTCTTC.

The J gene is TRBJ1-2, the V gene TRBV5-1; unclear D gene. This CDR3 contains 14 residues. Germline V gene data show CDR1 as SGHRS and CDR2 as YFSETQ. V lost 2 bases to trimming and J lost 0 bases, with 8 bases between them. The CDR3 sequence is CASSFQVANYGYTF. CDR3 DNA: TGCGCCAGCAGCTTCCAGGTAGCTAACTATGGCTACACCTTC.

The chain uses TRBV28 and TRBJ2-2, with a tentative D call TRBD1 (6 bases). The CDR3 totals 18 residues. The V end lost 2 bases, the J end lost 4 bases, and 20 bases lay between the germline ends. Germline V gives CDR1 MDHEN, CDR2 SYDVKM. In nucleotides, the CDR3 is TGTGCCAGCAGTTTAAGGCGGCTGGGGGCGCGGGCCACCGGGGAGCTGTTTTTT. It is translated as CASSLRRLGARATGELFF.

The genes are TRBV28 and TRBJ2-7, with D possibly matching TRBD2 (7 bases). The CDR3 length is 16 residues. V was clipped by 6 bases and J by 7 bases, with 25 bases between them. Germline CDR1 reads MDHEN; CDR2 reads SYDVKM. The CDR3 nucleotides read TGTGCCAGCAGCCCACCTGGGGGGGCCAATCCGGGGGAGCAGTACTTC. Protein product: CASSPPGGANPGEQYF.

The chain uses TRBV6-2 or TRBV6-3 and TRBJ2-3; 12 bases map to TRBD2. Germline V gene data show CDR1 as MNHEY and CDR2 as SVGEGT. J gave up 4 bases and V 5 bases, and 10 bases lay outside the gene matches. This CDR3 contains 17 residues. This CDR3 reads CASSPRPSGRAADTQYF. In DNA, the CDR3 is TGTGCCAGCAGTCCCCGTCCTAGCGGGAGGGCAGCAGATACGCAGTATTTT.

Only one count was recorded for this clone. The rearrangement links TRBV27 to TRBJ2-3; D ambiguous. The CDR3 loop spans 16 amino acids. Between the trimmed V and J ends, which lost 0 bases and 0 bases, there was a span of 10 bases. In germline, CDR1 is MNHEY, CDR2 SMNVEV (reference sequence). The CDR3 here is CASSLSIRSSTDTQYF. CDR3 coding DNA: TGTGCCAGCAGTTTATCGATCAGGTCTAGCACAGATACGCAGTATTTT.

The genes are TRBV4-1 and TRBJ1-2, with unresolved D. Germline V CDR1 and CDR2: MGHRA, YSYEKL. This CDR3 has 15 amino acids. The V end lost 1 base, the J end lost 2 bases, and 11 bases lay between the germline ends. The CDR3, as DNA: TGCGCCAGCAGCCAAGCTGGACTCCTAAACTATGGCTACACCTTC. Its protein is CASSQAGLLNYGYTF.

The CDR3 coding sequence is TGTGCCAGCAGCCACGAGGGGACAAAAGTTAAGGAGCAGTACTTC. Protein: CASSHEGTKVKEQYF. V usage is TRBV3-1 (or the pseudogene TRBV3-2) and J usage is TRBJ2-7; TRBD1 might be the D (6 bases). The CDR3 runs 15 residues. V lost 3 bases, J lost 7 bases, and 19 bases lay in between. Germline CDR1 LGHDT, CDR2 YNNKEL (reference sequence).

The rearrangement joins TRBV7-8 to TRBJ1-1, with 7 bases fitting TRBD1. The CDR3 loop spans 16 amino acids. The V gene's germline CDR1 is SGHVS and CDR2 FQNEAQ. With 5 bases clipped from V and 0 bases from J, the junction kept 9 bases outside the gene matches. CDR3 bases: TGTGCCAGCAGCCCCCGGACAGGTCTTATGAACACTGAAGCTTTCTTT. It translates to CASSPRTGLMNTEAFF.

This chain connects TRBV6-5 to TRBJ2-7, with 7 nucleotides matching TRBD1. V shed 6 bases and J 4 bases; nucleotides not matched to a gene: 9. The V gene's germline CDR1 is MNHEY and CDR2 SVGAGI. This CDR3 has 14 residues. The CDR3 DNA follows: TGTGCCAGCAGACCCTCAGGGACAGATTACGAGCAGTACGTC. As protein: CASRPSGTDYEQYV.

This chain links TRBV19 with TRBJ1-1; 8 bases agree with TRBD1. The V and J ends lost 10 bases and 0 bases, in that order; junction bases with no gene match: 13. Germline CDR1 and CDR2: LNHDA and SQIVND (reference sequence). This CDR3 comprises 16 residues. CDR3 sequence (DNA): TGTGCCACTCTCAGGGGGCCCGTATCTCTGAACACTGAAGCTTTCTTT. This codes for CATLRGPVSLNTEAFF.

The chain carries TRBV15 and TRBJ1-2; tentatively, D is TRBD1 (5 bases). V was trimmed by 0 bases and J by 1 base, leaving 9 bases between them. CDR1 and CDR2 (germline): LNHNV, YYDKDF (reference sequence). This CDR3 is 15 amino acids long. CDR3 sequence reads: CATSREQGDNYGYTF. The DNA of the CDR3 is TGTGCCACCAGCAGAGAACAAGGGGATAACTATGGCTACACCTTC.

This chain connects TRBV11-3 to TRBJ1-1; the D gene is possibly TRBD1 (5 bases). In germline, CDR1 is SGHNT, CDR2 YENEEA. The CDR3 has 14 amino acids. Between the trimmed V and J ends, which lost 1 base and 11 bases, there was a span of 17 bases. CDR3: CASSLVTGALAAFF. CDR3 coding DNA: TGTGCCAGCAGCTTAGTAACAGGTGCCCTTGCCGCTTTCTTT.

This clone has a single count. This chain uses TRBV24-1 with TRBJ2-5; D may be TRBD1 (6 bases). The CDR3 is 17 amino acids. CDR1 KGHDR and CDR2 SFDVKD come from the germline V gene. The V gene lost 4 bases and the J gene lost 0 bases, with 17 bases spanning the gap. In nucleotides, the CDR3 is TGTGCCACCAGTGAGGGCTTCTGGCAGGGGAACCAAGAGACCCAGTACTTC. Amino acid sequence: CATSEGFWQGNQETQYF.

The chain combines TRBV7-9 with TRBJ2-3; D gene ambiguous. CDR3 size: 11 residues. Trimming removed 3 bases from V and 6 bases from J, with 4 bases in between. The V gene's germline CDR1 is SEHNR and CDR2 FQNEAQ (reference sequence). The CDR3 loop reads CASSFADTQYF. The CDR3, as DNA: TGTGCCAGCAGCTTCGCGGATACGCAGTATTTT.

The genes are TRBV4-1 and TRBJ2-2, with a tentative D call TRBD1 (5 bases). The V end was cut by 6 bases, the J end by 4 bases, with 15 bases between. Germline CDR1 and CDR2: MGHRA and YSYEKL. This CDR3 is 15 amino acids long. The DNA of the CDR3 is TGCGCCAGCAGACCCCCCAGACAGCCCACCGGGGAGCTGTTTTTT. It codes for CASRPPRQPTGELFF.

This clone has only a few counts. V is TRBV7-9 and J is TRBJ1-2; D may be TRBD1 (5 bases). Per germline, CDR1 SEHNR and CDR2 FQNEAQ (reference sequence). The CDR3 runs to 14 residues. V dropped 3 bases and J dropped 5 bases, with 13 bases sitting between them. The CDR3 sequence: CASSLQDSMYGYTF. The CDR3 nucleotides read TGTGCCAGCAGCTTGCAAGACAGCATGTATGGCTACACCTTC.